The 20 T cell receptor beta chains reported below all come from one sample, sequenced in a study of T cell repertoires in cytomegalovirus infection. TCRdb passed the reads through MiXCR, listing each CDR3 protein once. Of about 770,000 distinct CDR3 sequences in the sample, about 27% were seen once. Their antigens remain unidentified. Source: cultured CD8+ T cells from PBMCs, taken from culture after CMV antigen stimulation. These receptors were taken from a human donor in good health (CMV status not recorded). Some clones in this sample may be carry-over from other donors' samples.

This clonotype has ten or more counts. The CDR3 is CASSSGWRDNEQFF. CDR3 nucleotides: TGTGCCAGCAGTTCTGGATGGAGGGACAATGAGCAGTTCTTC. The chain has TRBV12-3 or TRBV12-4 and TRBJ2-1, with D perhaps matching TRBD2 (6 bases). V lost 4 bases and J 5 bases, leaving 12 bases between the germline ends. The CDR3 sequence is 14 residues long.

In this sample, this clonotype turned up many times. The chain links TRBV7-8 to TRBJ2-7, with a tentative D call TRBD2 (6 bases). The CDR3 consists of 18 residues. Germline CDR1 and CDR2: SGHVS and FQNEAQ. Trimming removed 3 bases at V and 4 bases at J, with 25 bases between. CDR3 sequence reads: CASSFVAGIESGFYEQYV. The DNA for the CDR3 is TGTGCCAGCAGCTTCGTGGCGGGGATAGAGAGCGGGTTTTACGAGCAGTACGTC.

Many counts were recorded for this clonotype. The junction and the germline gene differ at one end; a read error may be behind it. The chain recombines TRBV7-7 with TRBJ1-1; D unresolved. The germline V gene has CDR1 SSHAT and CDR2 FNYEAQ (reference sequence). The CDR3 sequence is 13 residues long. CDR3 protein: CASSRLMNTEAFF. The CDR3 region has the DNA TGTGCTAGCAGCCGGCTGATGAACACTGAAGCTTTCTTT.

The CDR3 coding sequence is TGTGCCAGCAGCCAAGATTGGACTAGCGGGGGCTACGGCACAGATACGCAGTATTTT. Its protein product is CASSQDWTSGGYGTDTQYF. The chain has TRBV14 and TRBJ2-3; 13 nucleotides line up with TRBD2. The CDR3 contains 19 residues. The V and J ends lost 0 bases and 1 base, in that order; junction bases with no gene match: 7. Germline V gene lookup returns CDR1 SGHDN and CDR2 FVKESK.

This chain connects TRBV27 to TRBJ1-1; D is unclear. Germline V gene lookup returns CDR1 MNHEY and CDR2 SMNVEV (reference sequence). Trimming took 3 bases from V and 2 from J, leaving 16 bases between them. CDR3 length: 16 amino acids. CDR3 in DNA: TGTGCCAGCAGTTTTAGCTTTGGGGAAGGTAACACTGAAGCTTTCTTT. Translated, it gives CASSFSFGEGNTEAFF.

This rearrangement joins TRBV20-1 to TRBJ2-3, with 12 bases identical to TRBD1. This CDR3 is built from 16 residues. V trimming: 6 bases; J trimming: 4 bases; junction bases outside the gene matches: 11. In germline, CDR1 is DFQATT, CDR2 SNEGSKA (reference sequence). The CDR3 loop is CSARGQGALRSDTQYF. The CDR3 coding sequence is TGCAGTGCCCGGGGACAGGGGGCCCTAAGGTCAGATACGCAGTATTTT.

This clonotype was seen repeatedly, ten times or more. This sequence joins TRBV7-8 and TRBJ2-1; 10 bases line up with TRBD2. The V gene end was trimmed by 2 bases and the J gene end by 5 bases; junction bases not matched to a gene: 15. Germline V lookup: CDR1 SGHVS, CDR2 FQNEAQ. The CDR3 totals 19 residues. The CDR3 DNA is TGTGCCAGCAGCTTAATGGTCCTAGCGGGGGAGACGACTAACAATGAGCAGTTCTTC. Translating it yields CASSLMVLAGETTNNEQFF. Full variable domain (remainder filled in from reference TRBV7-8 and TRBJ2-1): GAGVSQSPRYKVAKRGQDVALRCDPISGHVSLFWYQQALGQGPEFLTYFQNEAQLDKSGLPSDRFFAERPEGSVSTLKIQRTQQEDSAVYLCASSLMVLAGETTNNEQFFGPGTRLTVL.

This clonotype was observed a handful of times. The chain joins TRBV6-2 or TRBV6-3 to TRBJ2-4; D possibly corresponds to TRBD1 (6 bases). V lost 5 bases and J 7 bases, leaving 12 bases between the germline ends. Germline V lookup: CDR1 MNHEY, CDR2 SVGEGT. The CDR3 contains 13 residues. The DNA of the CDR3 is TGTGCCAGCAGTCCTCGACAGGAGAACATTCAGTACTTC. Its protein is CASSPRQENIQYF.

The table lists this clonotype with a few counts. The chain uses TRBV27 and TRBJ2-1; unclear D gene. CDR3 length: 16 residues. Germline assignment: CDR1 MNHEY and CDR2 SMNVEV (reference sequence). The V gene lost 1 base and the J gene lost 0 bases, with 10 bases spanning the gap. The CDR3 loop reads CASSLFVPSSYNEQFF. CDR3 bases: TGTGCCAGCAGTTTATTTGTCCCAAGCTCCTACAATGAGCAGTTCTTC.

There are a few counts of this clonotype. The chain combines TRBV7-9 with TRBJ2-5, with unresolved D. From germline, CDR1 is SEHNR and CDR2 FQNEAQ (reference sequence). V was cut by 4 bases and J by 5 bases, with 11 bases left in between. CDR3 length: 13 residues. CDR3 DNA: TGTGCCAGCAGCTCTAGTTTTTTCGAGACCCAGTACTTC. Its translation: CASSSSFFETQYF.

J is TRBJ2-1 and V is TRBV10-3, with D hard to call. The CDR3 runs to 13 residues. Germline V gene sequence: CDR1 ENHRY, CDR2 SYGVKD. Deletions cut 2 bases from V and 5 bases from J, with 7 bases between. CDR3 sequence reads: CAISESPHNEQFF. The CDR3 bases are TGTGCCATCAGTGAGAGTCCCCACAATGAGCAGTTCTTC.

The chain uses TRBV2 and TRBJ1-1; D might be TRBD1 (5 bases). The CDR3 spans 15 residues. Per the germline V gene, CDR1 is SNHLY and CDR2 is FYNNEI. V lost 2 bases to trimming and J lost 5 bases, with 15 bases between them. CDR3 amino acids: CASSEYLGLGTEAFF. The CDR3 DNA is TGTGCCAGCAGTGAATATTTGGGGCTTGGTACTGAAGCTTTCTTT.

In its sample, this clonotype was seen a few times. V usage is TRBV5-4 and J usage is TRBJ1-5, with D perhaps matching TRBD1 (5 bases). Germline CDR1 SGHNT, CDR2 YYREEE (reference sequence). The V and J ends lost 3 bases and 6 bases respectively, with 19 bases between them. The CDR3 runs to 16 residues. This chain's CDR3 is CASSSDPAAGTQPQHF. CDR3 DNA: TGTGCCAGCAGCTCAGATCCGGCGGCGGGGACTCAGCCCCAGCATTTT.

The chain joins TRBV6-4 to TRBJ2-1, with D hard to call. The germline CDR1 and CDR2 sequences are MRHNA and SNTAGT. There are 15 residues in the CDR3. V was shortened by 3 bases and J by 5 bases, with 14 bases between the two germline ends. DNA of the CDR3: TGTGCCAGCAGTGAATTTGGGTTAGCAAACAATGAGCAGTTCTTC. This gives the protein CASSEFGLANNEQFF.

The chain carries TRBV5-8 and TRBJ2-7, with 8 bases identical to TRBD1. The ends lost 0 bases at V and 5 bases at J; junction bases unmatched: 7. CDR1 and CDR2 from the germline V gene are SGHTS and YDEGEE. The CDR3 totals 15 residues. Here the CDR3 DNA reads TGTGCCAGCAGCTTGGACGACAGGGGTATCAACGAGCAGTACGTC. Translated: CASSLDDRGINEQYV.

This rearrangement joins TRBV10-2 to TRBJ2-7, with D possibly matching TRBD2 (7 bases). The CDR3 extends over 15 amino acids. The ends were cut back, 6 bases at V and 2 bases at J, with 17 bases in the middle. From germline, CDR1 is WSHSY and CDR2 SAAADI. The CDR3 loop is CASRGGAGSPYEQYF. The DNA of the CDR3 is TGCGCCAGCAGAGGGGGGGCAGGGTCCCCCTACGAGCAGTACTTC.

The chain joins TRBV19 to TRBJ1-1, with D possibly TRBD1 on 6 matching bases. This CDR3 is built from 13 residues. Trimming shortened V by 6 bases and J by 5 bases, and 13 bases separated the two germline ends. Germline V gene lookup returns CDR1 LNHDA and CDR2 SQIVND (reference sequence). Here the CDR3 DNA reads TGTGCCAGTAGAACGGGGGCGAGGACTGAAGCTTTCTTT. It encodes CASRTGARTEAFF. Combining the CDR3 with reference TRBV19 and TRBJ1-1 gives the whole variable domain DGGITQSPKYLFRKEGQNVTLSCEQNLNHDAMYWYRQDPGQGLRLIYYSQIVNDFQKGDIAEGYSVSREKKESFPLTVTSAQKNPTAFYLCASRTGARTEAFFGQGTRLTVV.

This clonotype showed up just once. A read error may produce the germline difference seen at one junction end. The chain is built from TRBV2 and TRBJ1-2; the D gene is possibly TRBD1 (5 bases). The CDR3 has 10 amino acids. Germline CDR1 and CDR2: SNHLY and FYNNEI. The CDR3 DNA sequence: TGTGCCAGCAGTGAAGGTGGCAGGGTCTTC. Protein: CASSEGGRVF.

A single count supports this clonotype. V usage is TRBV13 and J usage is TRBJ2-7, with 12 bases matching TRBD2. Germline V gives CDR1 PRHDT, CDR2 FYEKMQ (reference sequence). The CDR3 totals 17 residues. Trimming at V came to 4 bases and at J to 5 bases, leaving 12 bases not matched to a gene. The CDR3 loop is CASSSRTSGDRVDEQYV. The CDR3 DNA reads as TGTGCCAGCAGCTCCAGGACTAGCGGGGATCGCGTTGACGAGCAGTACGTC.

The rearrangement joins TRBV27 to TRBJ1-2; 7 bases map to TRBD1. Looked up from germline, CDR1 is MNHEY and CDR2 is SMNVEV (reference sequence). J lost 5 bases, V lost 5 bases, and 11 bases had no gene match. The CDR3 contains 15 residues. CDR3 amino acids: CASSLYPGTVYGYTF. For the CDR3, the DNA is TGTGCCAGCAGTCTCTACCCAGGGACAGTATATGGCTACACCTTC.